One sample yielded the 21 T cell receptor beta chains listed below, sequenced in a study of human T cells and chemical hapten exposure. In TCRdb, the RACE reads were re-called with MiXCR into one record per CDR3 protein. Of tens of thousands of distinct CDR3 sequences detected, roughly 6.7% appear once; the ten largest clones hold about 1.5%. Stated time point: pre-sensitization, week 0. Treatment: therapeutic diphenylcyclopropenone sensitization with weekly scalp DPC. This specimen was whole blood, taken in connection with sensitization to the hapten diphenylcyclopropenone (DPC). These TCRs come from a woman aged 25-40 years with alopecia areata. Some clones in this sample may be carry-over from other donors' samples.

This clonotype came up many times. The rearrangement uses TRBV3-1 and TRBJ2-1; 7 bases agree with TRBD1. Unmatched junction bases numbered 10, after V lost 3 bases and J lost 8 bases. This CDR3 region has 15 residues. CDR1 LGHDT and CDR2 YNNKEL come from the germline V gene (reference sequence). The CDR3 spells CASSHSWRGGDEQFF. The CDR3, as DNA: TGTGCCAGCAGCCACTCTTGGAGAGGGGGCGATGAGCAGTTCTTC.

This clonotype has ten or more counts. This sequence joins TRBV24-1 and TRBJ2-3, with 11 bases matching TRBD1. There are 16 residues in the CDR3. Germline V gene sequence: CDR1 KGHDR, CDR2 SFDVKD. Trimming cost V 5 bases and J 1 base; bases outside gene matches: 4. The CDR3 protein is CATSGDRGFGTDTQYF. CDR3 nucleotides: TGTGCCACCAGTGGGGACAGGGGGTTCGGCACAGATACGCAGTATTTT.

This clonotype showed up just a few times. V is TRBV5-1 and J is TRBJ2-1, with 11 bases aligning to TRBD2. Germline V CDR1 and CDR2: SGHRS, YFSETQ. Trimming cost V 4 bases and J 5 bases; bases outside gene matches: 5. The CDR3 is 15 amino acids. CDR3 nucleotides: TGCGCCAGCAGCACGGGACTAGCGGAAGACAATGAGCAGTTCTTC. Translation: CASSTGLAEDNEQFF.

This clonotype was found a few times. The J gene is TRBJ1-5, the V gene TRBV19; D is uncertain. The CDR3 totals 14 residues. The V and J ends lost 3 bases and 3 bases respectively, with 9 bases between them. Germline V gives CDR1 LNHDA, CDR2 SQIVND (reference sequence). In DNA, the CDR3 is TGTGCCAGTAGTATTGGAGGAAACAATCAGCCCCAGCATTTT. It translates to CASSIGGNNQPQHF.

Ten or more counts support this clonotype. The V and J genes are TRBV7-2 and TRBJ2-3; D not resolved. CDR1 and CDR2 (germline): SGHTA, FQGNSA. The CDR3 has 13 amino acids. V was cut by 2 bases and J by 3 bases, with 6 bases left in between. In DNA form, the CDR3 reads TGTGCCAGCAGCTTACCCGGAACAGATACGCAGTATTTT. It encodes CASSLPGTDTQYF.

This clonotype was seen only a few times. The chain links TRBV12-5 to TRBJ1-1; D perhaps matches TRBD1 (5 bases). Germline values: CDR1 LGHNT, CDR2 FRNRAP. This CDR3 is built from 11 residues. Deletions cut 2 bases from V and 8 bases from J, with 6 bases between. CDR3 region: CASGLPGEAFF. The CDR3 DNA reads as TGTGCTAGTGGTTTGCCAGGGGAAGCTTTCTTT.

Ten or more counts support this clonotype. V and J are TRBV27 and TRBJ2-2; 9 positions match TRBD1. V shed 2 bases, J shed 4 bases, and the junction held 5 bases outside the gene matches. This CDR3 is 16 amino acids long. From germline, CDR1 is MNHEY and CDR2 SMNVEV (reference sequence). CDR3 sequence: CASSLNLQGATGELFF. As DNA, the CDR3 is TGTGCCAGCAGTTTAAATTTACAGGGGGCCACCGGGGAGCTGTTTTTT.

This clonotype was found many times. The chain links TRBV12-3 or TRBV12-4 to TRBJ2-1, with D maybe TRBD2 (5 bases). Trimming pared 4 bases from V and 2 bases from J, leaving 9 bases between. The CDR3 extends over 14 amino acids. Written as DNA, the CDR3 is TGTGCCAGCAGTTGGGAGTGGACCTACAATGAGCAGTTCTTC. This encodes CASSWEWTYNEQFF.

The sample holds many counts of this clonotype. The chain is built from TRBV20-1 and TRBJ2-7; no reliable D call. The CDR3 sequence is 14 residues long. The germline CDR1 and CDR2 sequences are DFQATT and SNEGSKA (reference sequence). V was cut by 6 bases and J by 5 bases, with 20 bases left in between. CDR3 DNA sequence: TGCAGTGCCACCACCCACCCGGGCCTCCACGAGCAGTACTTC. Protein product: CSATTHPGLHEQYF.

In this sample, this clonotype turned up many times. The chain has TRBV11-2 and TRBJ2-5; unclear D gene. The V gene lost 1 base and the J gene lost 1 base, with 7 bases spanning the gap. CDR3 size: 14 residues. In germline, CDR1 is SGHAT, CDR2 FQNNGV. As DNA, the CDR3 is TGTGCCAGCAGCTTAGTTTCGCTCCAAGAGACCCAGTACTTC. It encodes CASSLVSLQETQYF.

The gene calls are TRBV27 and TRBJ2-6, with 11 bases identical to TRBD1. V lost 4 bases and J lost 1; bases outside the gene matches: 3. The germline V gene encodes CDR1 MNHEY and CDR2 SMNVEV (reference sequence). This CDR3 region has 17 residues. The CDR3 loop is CASSSGQGASGANVLTF. CDR3 coding DNA: TGTGCCAGCAGTTCCGGACAGGGGGCGTCTGGGGCCAACGTCCTGACTTTC.

This clonotype was observed many times. This CDR3 is CASSLGSGGAWEQYF. In nucleotides, the CDR3 is TGCGCCAGCAGCTTGGGTAGCGGGGGGGCCTGGGAGCAGTACTTC. The V and J genes are TRBV5-1 and TRBJ2-7; 11 nucleotides match TRBD2. V lost 0 bases and J lost 7; bases outside the gene matches: 6. Germline V lookup: CDR1 SGHRS, CDR2 YFSETQ. The CDR3 totals 15 residues.

There are many counts of this clonotype. V gene TRBV24-1 combines with J gene TRBJ2-3; D might be TRBD1 (6 bases). V was pared by 4 bases and J by 6 bases, with 22 bases between. The germline V gene encodes CDR1 KGHDR and CDR2 SFDVKD. The CDR3 is 17 residues long. The CDR3 bases are TGTGCCACCAGTGAGTCGACAGGTCCGATTACTTGGGATACGCAGTATTTT. Its translation is CATSESTGPITWDTQYF.

This clonotype was detected ten times or more. The chain links TRBV6-5 to TRBJ2-3; D possibly corresponds to TRBD2 (6 bases). The CDR3 length is 16 residues. The V gene lost 3 bases and the J gene lost 3 bases, with 16 bases spanning the gap. From germline, CDR1 is MNHEY and CDR2 SVGAGI. The CDR3 nucleotides read TGTGCCAGCAGTTATCAGGGAGGAGGTCCTACAGATACGCAGTATTTT. This codes for CASSYQGGGPTDTQYF.

This clonotype was found many times. The V call is TRBV2, the J call TRBJ2-1; no firm D call. Trimming stripped 5 bases from V and 8 bases from J, with 13 bases between. Germline CDR1 is SNHLY and CDR2 is FYNNEI. The CDR3 sequence is 13 residues long. The chain's CDR3 is CASSLNSRYEQFF. DNA for the CDR3: TGTGCCAGCAGTCTGAACTCACGGTATGAGCAGTTCTTC.

This clonotype was seen ten or more times. The rearrangement uses TRBV5-1 and TRBJ2-7; D ambiguous. Germline CDR1 and CDR2: SGHRS and YFSETQ. CDR3 size: 15 residues. V gave up 0 bases and J gave up 7 bases, with 17 bases separating them. CDR3 sequence (DNA): TGCGCCAGCAGCTTGGGGAACAGTGGATTGGGGGAGCAGTACTTC. This translates into CASSLGNSGLGEQYF.

V is TRBV4-1 and J is TRBJ2-1; 13 bases agree with TRBD2. Germline CDR1 is MGHRA and CDR2 is YSYEKL. The CDR3 has 19 residues. With V trimmed by 3 bases and J by 1 base, 9 bases remained unmatched. CDR3 sequence reads: CASSQSTSGGKGSYNEQFF. In DNA, the CDR3 is TGCGCCAGCAGCCAGTCGACTAGCGGGGGGAAGGGTTCCTACAATGAGCAGTTCTTC.

The chain links TRBV9 to TRBJ1-5; D ambiguous. V was cut by 0 bases and J by 4 bases, with 11 bases left in between. Looked up from germline, CDR1 is SGDLS and CDR2 is YYNGEE. This CDR3 has 15 amino acids. DNA for the CDR3: TGTGCCAGCAGCGTAGAGGGTCGGCCGAATCAGCCCCAGCATTTT. It encodes CASSVEGRPNQPQHF.

This clonotype was counted at least ten times. The gene calls are TRBV29-1 and TRBJ1-2; no clear D gene. The CDR3 extends over 13 amino acids. Germline assignment: CDR1 SQVTM and CDR2 ANQGSEA. V lost 8 bases to trimming and J lost 1 base, with 14 bases between them. The CDR3 is CSTLERINYGYTF. For the CDR3, the DNA is TGCAGCACCCTTGAGCGTATTAACTATGGCTACACCTTC.

This clonotype came up many times. The V call is TRBV2, the J call TRBJ1-2; the D is unclear. The germline V gene encodes CDR1 SNHLY and CDR2 FYNNEI. V shed 1 base and J shed 3 bases, with 9 bases lying between them. This CDR3 region has 14 residues. CDR3 bases: TGTGCCAGCAGTGAAGTGGGAGGCGACTATGGCTACACCTTC. This gives the protein CASSEVGGDYGYTF.

This clonotype was recorded many times. This chain uses TRBV18 with TRBJ1-1, with 8 bases that match TRBD1. This CDR3 has 14 residues. V shed 5 bases and J 5 bases; nucleotides not matched to a gene: 7. Germline assignment: CDR1 KGHSH and CDR2 LQKENI. The CDR3 sequence is CASSNRDRSTEAFF. DNA of the CDR3: TGTGCCAGCTCAAACCGGGACAGGAGTACTGAAGCTTTCTTT. The variable domain in full, with the rest retrieved from reference TRBV18 and TRBJ1-1, is NAGVMQNPRHLVRRRGQEARLRCSPMKGHSHVYWYRQLPEEGLKFMVYLQKENIIDESGMPKERFSAEFPKEGPSILRIQQVVRGDSAAYFCASSNRDRSTEAFFGQGTRLTVV.